This T cell receptor (beta chain) comes out of a study of early T cells in non-severe SARS-CoV-2 infection (dated by TCRdb to the early 2020s). Background on the whole study: TCR sequencing used bulk RNA from unsorted whole blood, so alpha and beta chains could not be paired. Broader findings and caveats from the paper: Matching against VDJdb was skewed toward anti-spike CD8 responses, likely underestimated virus-specific expansions, and missed private and CD4 specificities.

Library preparation was by 5' RACE. Sequencing relied on a NextSeq 500. To correct for sequencing error and PCR bias, the TCR library protocol tagged individual cDNA molecules with unique molecular identifiers. Both TCR alpha and beta chains were sequenced, and tight co-correlation was observed between alpha and beta sequence abundances in each sample. The study's own analysis went as follows. Decombinator V4 was used to annotate the V gene, J gene and CDR3 of the TCR sequences. TCRs were defined as expanded if a significant change between any two time points was detected under a Poisson model with p below 0.0001. TCR abundances were normalised to the total number of TCRs sequenced in each sample and reported as counts per million. TRAV1-2 paired with TRAJ12, TRAJ20 or TRAJ33 defined MAIT TCRs, while TRAV10 paired with TRAJ18 defined iNKT TCRs. A search of VDJdb, accessed on 1 November 2021, was run for TCRs annotated to CMV, EBV and SARS-CoV-2, with TCRs annotated for multiple antigens excluded. TCRdb reworked the public reads: Q25 trimming with fastp, MiXCR clone assembly, productive beta chains retained. One record per CDR3 amino acid sequence lists the most common genes and DNA. The V and J calls follow TCRdb's processing rather than the paper's. In this sample the table shows more than 25,000 distinct CDR3 sequences, around 6% of which occur a single time. The top ten hold 10% to 15% of the sample.

The germline V gene (reference sequence) yields DFQATT for CDR1 and SNEGSKA for CDR2. Reading from cysteine to phenylalanine, the CDR3 counts 14 amino acids. Only CDR3 DNA is held: 42 bases, read in frame from base 1. The trim is 2 bases for V and 3 bases for J, with a gap of 13 bases between the germline ends. The study was a case-control design nested within a healthcare worker cohort in London, UK, with weekly nasopharyngeal swab PCR tests and blood sampling. Healthcare workers were recruited during the week of the UK lockdown, between 23 and 31 March 2020, and followed weekly for up to roughly 15 weeks. This clonotype came up many times. It has no known antigen specificity. The record has no base qualities; no much larger clone is one base away.

This clonotype was sampled from an adult who was a healthcare worker with PCR-confirmed SARS-CoV-2 infection or an uninfected control (not recorded which). The rearranged chain carries TRBV20-1 and TRBJ1-1, with the D segment identity uncertain. The sample consisted of whole blood. This receptor has the CDR3 CSARTALSDTEAFF. DNA sequence: TGCAGTGCTAGAACGGCCTTGAGTGACACTGAAGCTTTCTTT.